The rows below give T cell receptor beta chains drawn from one sample of a study of radiation and T cells in renal cell carcinoma. TCRdb's copy holds only in-frame clones and misses some; the assay was immunoSEQ multiplex PCR. The sample has under 25,000 clones, more than 75% seen once. The material sequenced was blood, taken from a patient whose treatment included radiotherapy and nephrectomy. These receptors originate from a man in his 60s with renal cell carcinoma. Each CDR3 is given with its conserved first and last residue. The D gene is left open where the match is weak. Clone sizes are given selectively: once, few, many, or a class where the clone is expanded.

d_gene	v_gene	j_gene	abundance	CDR3aa	CDR3nt
.	TRBV19	TRBJ1-4	.	CASSRKPGRNEKLFF	TGTGCCAGTAGCCGAAAACCGGGAAGAAATGAAAAACTGTTTTTT
.	TRBV4-1	TRBJ1-4	.	CASSDRPGDPPQKLFF	TGCGCCAGCAGCGATCGTCCGGGAGACCCCCCTCAAAAACTGTTTTTT
TRBD1	TRBV6-5	TRBJ1-2	.	CASSYERTGGGYGYTF	TGTGCCAGCAGTTACGAGAGAACAGGGGGAGGCTATGGCTACACCTTC
.	TRBV19	TRBJ1-5	once	CASAERAAQPQHF	TGTGCCAGCGCGGAGCGGGCGGCTCAGCCCCAGCATTTT
.	TRBV7-9	TRBJ2-7	.	CASSRDYYEQYF	TGTGCCAGCAGCCGAGACTATTACGAGCAGTACTTC
TRBD1	TRBV5-4	TRBJ1-3	.	CASGRQGVKTIYF	TGTGCCAGCGGGCGACAGGGTGTAAAGACCATATATTTT
.	TRBV6-5	TRBJ2-5	few	CASSEAGETQYF	TGTGCCAGCAGCGAAGCAGGGGAGACCCAGTACTTC
TRBD1	TRBV5-6	TRBJ1-6	few	CASSFGTGTGYSPLHF	TGTGCCAGCAGCTTCGGAACCGGGACAGGGTATTCACCCCTCCACTTT
.	TRBV9	TRBJ2-1	few	CASSVEFGDWTLERYNEQFF	TGTGCCAGCAGCGTAGAGTTCGGAGATTGGACACTCGAACGCTACAATGAGCAGTTCTTC
TRBD1	TRBV30	TRBJ1-4	.	CAWSGYSGQNNEKLFF	TGTGCCTGGAGTGGGTATTCGGGACAGAATAATGAAAAACTGTTTTTT
TRBD2	TRBV19	TRBJ2-2	.	CASSIGTSGSVAGELFF	TGTGCCAGTAGTATAGGGACTAGCGGGAGCGTAGCCGGGGAGCTGTTTTTT
.	TRBV7-3	TRBJ2-1	.	CASSPPGNNEQFF	TGTGCCAGCAGCCCACCGGGAAACAATGAGCAGTTCTTC
.	TRBV2	TRBJ1-6	.	CASSVRQLNSPLHF	TGTGCCAGCAGTGTGCGCCAACTTAATTCACCCCTCCACTTT
.	TRBV19	TRBJ1-1	few	CASSILLSGAGNTEAFF	TGTGCCAGTAGTATACTCCTATCGGGGGCGGGAAACACTGAAGCTTTCTTT
.	TRBV5-1	TRBJ2-3	.	CASSFHTDTQYF	TGCGCCAGCAGCTTCCACACAGATACGCAGTATTTT
.	TRBV19	TRBJ1-4	.	CASRGGVTNEKLFF	TGTGCCAGTCGCGGGGGTGTGACTAATGAAAAACTGTTTTTT
.	TRBV30	TRBJ2-7	.	CAWSVQSVTYEQYF	TGTGCCTGGAGTGTACAAAGCGTAACCTACGAGCAGTACTTC
TRBD1	TRBV5-1	TRBJ1-1	.	CASRVRDRGLVAFF	TGCGCCAGCAGGGTCCGGGACAGGGGTTTGGTAGCTTTCTTT
.	TRBV2	TRBJ1-6	.	CASREAGLVSPLHF	TGTGCCAGCAGGGAGGCAGGGTTAGTTTCACCCCTCCACTTT
.	TRBV15	TRBJ2-3	.	CATSRGRYTDTQYF	TGTGCCACCAGCAGGGGGCGTTACACAGATACGCAGTATTTT
TRBD1	TRBV14	TRBJ2-7	.	CASSKDRVSSYEQYF	TGTGCCAGCAGCAAAGACAGGGTCAGCTCCTACGAGCAGTACTTC
TRBD2	TRBV9	TRBJ2-1	.	CASSEGPAGGEQFF	TGTGCCAGCAGCGAAGGGCCGGCGGGGGGTGAGCAGTTCTTC
.	TRBV29-1	TRBJ2-1	.	CSAMYGAHEQFF	TGCAGCGCGATGTATGGGGCCCATGAGCAGTTCTTC
.	TRBV5-4	TRBJ2-3	.	CASSRGLYTDTQYF	TGTGCCAGCAGTCGGGGATTGTACACAGATACGCAGTATTTT
TRBD2	TRBV4-3	TRBJ2-3	.	CASSQSGGGTDTQYF	TGCGCCAGCAGCCAGAGCGGGGGGGGCACAGATACGCAGTATTTT
.	TRBV5-1	TRBJ1-1	few	CASSPERGSQAFF	TGCGCCAGCAGCCCCGAAAGGGGTTCTCAAGCTTTCTTT
.	TRBV7-9	TRBJ1-2	.	CASSLDGRVAYGYTF	TGTGCCAGCAGCTTAGATGGCAGGGTAGCCTATGGCTACACCTTC
.	TRBV11-2	TRBJ2-2	once	CASSPIRGEPRAGELFF	TGTGCCAGCAGCCCCATCCGCGGGGAACCACGGGCCGGGGAGCTGTTTTTT
.	TRBV12-5	TRBJ2-3	.	CASGLGDFLTDTQYF	TGTGCTAGTGGTTTGGGGGACTTCCTCACAGATACGCAGTATTTT
.	TRBV5-4	TRBJ1-1	.	CASKTGLDTEAFF	TGTGCCAGTAAAACAGGGCTCGACACTGAAGCTTTCTTT
.	TRBV5-1	TRBJ2-7	.	CASSWDGPYEQYF	TGCGCCAGCAGCTGGGACGGGCCCTACGAGCAGTACTTC
.	TRBV4-3	TRBJ1-1	.	CASSQDPWSPAEAFF	TGCGCCAGCAGCCAAGATCCTTGGAGTCCGGCTGAAGCTTTCTTT
.	TRBV7-9	TRBJ1-1	.	CASQTLGATEAFF	TGTGCCAGCCAGACCCTGGGGGCCACTGAAGCTTTCTTT
.	TRBV11-2	TRBJ2-7	.	CASSPYGYEQYF	TGTGCCAGCAGCCCGTATGGCTACGAGCAGTACTTC
.	TRBV7-2	TRBJ2-3	.	CASSLGGSELDTQYF	TGTGCCAGCAGCTTAGGGGGGAGTGAACTGGATACGCAGTATTTT
.	TRBV6-5	TRBJ1-5	.	CASRRGHGANQPQHF	TGTGCCAGCAGACGGGGACATGGAGCGAATCAGCCCCAGCATTTT
.	TRBV10-3	TRBJ2-3	once	CATYPGADTQYF	TGTGCCACCTACCCCGGGGCAGATACGCAGTATTTT
.	TRBV5-6	TRBJ2-2	.	CASSESGGYSGELFF	TGTGCCAGCAGCGAATCCGGAGGGTACTCCGGGGAGCTGTTTTTT
.	TRBV7-2	TRBJ1-6	.	CASTPRGSNSPLHF	TGTGCCAGCACCCCTAGAGGGAGTAATTCACCCCTCCACTTT
.	TRBV11-3	TRBJ2-3	.	CASSFLLAHSTDTQYF	TGTGCCAGCAGCTTTTTACTAGCACACAGCACAGATACGCAGTATTTT
TRBD2	TRBV5-1	TRBJ2-1	few	CASSPGLAGEGEQFF	TGCGCCAGCAGCCCGGGACTAGCGGGAGAGGGGGAGCAGTTCTTC
TRBD2	TRBV4-3	TRBJ2-7	.	CASSQDPGTSGAEQYF	TGCGCCAGCAGCCAAGACCCCGGGACTAGCGGCGCCGAGCAGTACTTC
.	TRBV19	TRBJ1-2	.	CASRQDGNYGYTF	TGTGCCTCAAGACAGGACGGTAACTATGGCTACACCTTC
.	TRBV18	TRBJ2-1	.	CASSPPGRVAINEQFF	TGTGCCAGCTCACCCCCCGGTCGGGTAGCGATCAATGAGCAGTTCTTC
TRBD1	TRBV19	TRBJ2-6	.	CASIGQATGANVLTF	TGTGCCTCCATAGGACAGGCTACAGGGGCCAACGTCCTGACTTTC
TRBD1	TRBV2	TRBJ1-3	few	CASSLRQGLFSGNTIYF	TGTGCCAGCAGTCTACGACAGGGGCTCTTTTCTGGAAACACCATATATTTT
.	TRBV4-3	TRBJ2-5	.	CASSHFTSPWVLNRTQYF	TGCGCCAGCAGCCATTTTACTTCCCCTTGGGTCCTGAATAGGACCCAGTACTTC
TRBD1	TRBV6-6	TRBJ1-2	.	CASSYRGDRGQGGYTF	TGTGCCAGCAGTTACCGTGGGGACAGGGGGCAAGGTGGCTACACCTTC
.	TRBV6-6	TRBJ1-2	.	CASSSQGTYGYTF	TGTGCCAGCAGTTCCCAGGGGACCTATGGCTACACCTTC
.	TRBV4-1	TRBJ1-5	.	CASSQDFLKAGTINQPQHF	TGCGCCAGCAGCCAAGATTTTTTAAAAGCCGGGACAATTAATCAGCCCCAGCATTTT
TRBD2	TRBV10-3	TRBJ2-3	.	CAISEPRLAGDSDTQYF	TGTGCCATCAGTGAGCCTCGTCTAGCGGGAGACTCAGATACGCAGTATTTT
.	TRBV7-6	TRBJ2-2	once	CASSPVRGGGTGELFF	TGTGCCAGCAGCCCAGTCAGGGGAGGTGGGACCGGGGAGCTGTTTTTT
.	TRBV5-3	TRBJ2-3	.	CASSRGLYTDTQYF	TGTGCCAGCAGTCGGGGATTGTACACAGATACGCAGTATTTT